A single sample is the source of the 27 T cell receptor beta chains below, sequenced in a study of T-cell reconstitution after alpha-beta-depleted transplantation in children. TCRbeta library construction was performed incorporating unique molecular identifiers. TCRdb re-called the PCR reads with MiXCR, one entry per CDR3 protein. This sample yields roughly 350,000 distinct CDR3 sequences, of which about 16% are seen a single time; around 43% belongs to the top ten. This material consisted of PBMCs, mostly from graft donor cells, taken 360 days after TCRalphabeta/CD19-depleted stem cell transplant. The receptors come from a male patient between 2 and 10 years old who had a stem cell transplant for acute lymphoblastic leukemia, so the T cells may come from the graft donor.

This chain connects TRBV12-3 or TRBV12-4 to TRBJ2-1; D is perhaps TRBD1 or TRBD2 (5 bases each). The CDR3 is 15 residues long. V lost 6 bases and J 8 bases, leaving 20 bases between the germline ends. The CDR3 nucleotides read TGTGCCAGCAGCCCTGGGATGTGGGGGTTTTATGAGCAGTTCTTC. It yields the protein CASSPGMWGFYEQFF.

Written as DNA, the CDR3 is TGCGCCAGCAGCCAAGACCGAGGATTTTACTACGAGCAGTACTTC. Translated, it gives CASSQDRGFYYEQYF. The chain combines TRBV4-3 with TRBJ2-7; no clear D. The V gene's germline CDR1 is LGHNA and CDR2 YSLEER. V dropped 0 bases and J dropped 3 bases, with 12 bases sitting between them. The CDR3 is made up of 15 amino acids.

The rearrangement joins TRBV6-1 to TRBJ2-7; perhaps TRBD1 as D (5 bases). V was clipped by 6 bases and J by 4 bases, with 22 bases between them. Germline V gives CDR1 MNHNS, CDR2 SASEGT. This CDR3 has 16 residues. Written as DNA, the CDR3 is TGTGCCAGCAGCCCCAACTGGGGCCACGGGCGATACGAGCAGTACTTC. Translated, it gives CASSPNWGHGRYEQYF.

The genes are TRBV5-1 and TRBJ2-1; a possible D gene is TRBD2 (7 bases). Trimming removed 5 bases from V and 1 base from J, with 13 bases in between. The CDR3 is 15 residues long. Germline lookup yields CDR1 SGHRS and CDR2 YFSETQ. CDR3 protein: CASRWGGQSYNEQFF. CDR3 DNA: TGCGCCAGCAGGTGGGGGGGGCAGTCCTACAATGAGCAGTTCTTC. Together with reference TRBV5-1 and TRBJ2-1, the CDR3 gives the full variable domain: KAGVTQTPRYLIKTRGQQVTLSCSPISGHRSVSWYQQTPGQGLQFLFEYFSETQRNKGNFPGRFSGRQFSNSRSEMNVSTLELGDSALYLCASRWGGQSYNEQFFGPGTRLTVL.

Of note for this clonotype: One end of the junction is discordant with germline, which a read error may explain. The chain has TRBV15 and TRBJ2-5, with D tentatively TRBD1 or TRBD2 (5 bases each). The germline V gene has CDR1 LNHNV and CDR2 YYDKDF (reference sequence). There are 13 residues in the CDR3. The CDR3 is CATSGQLESGPSF. The CDR3 region has the DNA TGTGCCACCAGCGGACAACTAGAGAGCGGTCCCAGCTTC.

In this sample, this clonotype turned up a few times. This chain joins TRBV28 and TRBJ2-5; D is uncertain. The CDR3 is 13 residues long. V dropped 4 bases and J dropped 1 base, with 7 bases sitting between them. CDR1 and CDR2 (germline): MDHEN, SYDVKM. Here the CDR3 DNA reads TGTGCCAGCAGTTCTATACCCCAAGAGACCCAGTACTTC. Encoded protein: CASSSIPQETQYF. Full variable domain (remainder filled in from reference TRBV28 and TRBJ2-5): DVKVTQSSRYLVKRTGEKVFLECVQDMDHENMFWYRQDPGLGLRLIYFSYDVKMKEKGDIPEGYSVSREKKERFSLILESASTNQTSMYLCASSSIPQETQYFGPGTRLLVL.

This clonotype was seen a handful of times. The J gene is TRBJ2-7, the V gene TRBV28, with no clear D. Germline CDR1 is MDHEN and CDR2 is SYDVKM. The CDR3 is 15 residues long. The V end lost 0 bases, the J end lost 6 bases, and 15 bases lay between the germline ends. For the CDR3, the DNA is TGTGCCAGCAGTTTATGGAGGCTCAGCTCGGGCGAGCAGTACTTC. Translating gives CASSLWRLSSGEQYF.

The J gene is TRBJ2-7, the V gene TRBV5-5, with 9 positions matching TRBD2. CDR3 length: 15 residues. Trimming removed 0 bases from V and 3 bases from J; junction bases left unmatched: 4. Germline assignment: CDR1 SGHKS and CDR2 YYEKEE (reference sequence). The CDR3: CASSLVASGNYEQYF. The CDR3 region has the DNA TGTGCCAGCAGCTTGGTGGCTAGCGGGAACTACGAGCAGTACTTC.

At least ten counts were recorded for this clonotype. CDR3 loop: CSVEATYYNEQFF. The CDR3 coding sequence is TGCAGCGTTGAAGCAACCTACTACAATGAGCAGTTCTTC. V is TRBV29-1 and J is TRBJ2-1; D unresolved. Germline CDR1 and CDR2: SQVTM and ANQGSEA. The CDR3 extends over 13 amino acids. V shed 1 base and J shed 3 bases, with 7 bases lying between them.

This clonotype was seen a handful of times. The chain joins TRBV12-3 or TRBV12-4 to TRBJ2-2; D ambiguous. Trimming removed 1 base at V and 5 bases at J, with 14 bases between. The CDR3 totals 16 residues. CDR3 bases: TGTGCCAGCAGTTTAGAGCCTATCTCCCAGACCGGGGAGCTGTTTTTT. This gives the protein CASSLEPISQTGELFF.

The chain joins TRBV4-1 to TRBJ2-1, with 9 positions matching TRBD1. The CDR3 is 15 residues long. Germline trimming cut 6 bases from V and 8 bases from J; bases unmatched to any gene: 11. In germline, CDR1 is MGHRA, CDR2 YSYEKL. CDR3 sequence (DNA): TGCGCCAGCAGTTACAGGGGGCCCCAATTAGATGAGCAGTTCTTC. Translating gives CASSYRGPQLDEQFF.

This chain connects TRBV20-1 to TRBJ2-3, with D perhaps TRBD2 (6 bases). The CDR3 spans 12 residues. V lost 3 bases and J lost 5, with 9 bases in between. CDR1 and CDR2 (germline): DFQATT, SNEGSKA (reference sequence). CDR3 sequence reads: CSASGSGDTQYF. The CDR3 DNA sequence: TGCAGTGCTAGCGGGAGTGGAGATACGCAGTATTTT.

This chain connects TRBV6-2 or TRBV6-3 to TRBJ2-7, with D perhaps TRBD2 (5 bases). The length of the CDR3 is 12 residues. Trimming removed 8 bases at V and 2 bases at J, with 10 bases between. Germline CDR1 reads MNHEY; CDR2 reads SVGEGT. The CDR3 DNA sequence: TGTGCCAGCGCATGGGGAGCCTACGAGCAGTACTTC. This encodes CASAWGAYEQYF.

There are many counts of this clonotype. The rearrangement joins TRBV12-3 or TRBV12-4 to TRBJ2-7; tentatively, D is TRBD2 (5 bases). The V and J ends lost 5 bases and 0 bases respectively, with 11 bases between them. The CDR3 is made up of 14 amino acids. CDR3 loop: CASSPAGLSYEQYF. CDR3 bases: TGTGCCAGCAGTCCTGCGGGCCTCTCCTACGAGCAGTACTTC.

The chain couples TRBV12-3 or TRBV12-4 to TRBJ2-3; 12 bases fit TRBD1. The CDR3 extends over 15 amino acids. V shed 4 bases, J shed 6 bases, and the junction held 5 bases outside the gene matches. The CDR3 reads CASSWDRGRVDTQYF. CDR3 DNA: TGTGCCAGCAGTTGGGACAGGGGGCGCGTGGATACGCAGTATTTT.

The chain is built from TRBV30 and TRBJ2-3; D possibly corresponds to TRBD2 (5 bases). V was clipped by 2 bases and J by 1 base, with 25 bases between them. Germline CDR1 GTSNPN, CDR2 SVGIG (reference sequence). This CDR3 contains 19 residues. The CDR3 bases are TGTGCCTGGAGTAAACAACCCCCGCTAGCCGCGGTTCGCACAGATACGCAGTATTTT. Translation gives CAWSKQPPLAAVRTDTQYF.

The rearrangement uses TRBV28 and TRBJ1-5; 8 bases match TRBD1. The length of the CDR3 is 13 residues. The V gene's germline CDR1 is MDHEN and CDR2 SYDVKM. Losses at the gene ends were 6 bases for V and 7 bases for J; bases not matched to a gene: 5. In nucleotides, the CDR3 is TGTGCCAGCAGAGGGACAGGTGGACAGCCCCAGCATTTT. Amino acid sequence: CASRGTGGQPQHF.

The chain links TRBV5-6 to TRBJ2-3, with D possibly matching TRBD2 (6 bases). Germline loops: CDR1 SGHDT, CDR2 YYEEEE. The CDR3 runs 14 residues. V was cut by 4 bases and J by 0 bases, with 9 bases left in between. CDR3 in DNA: TGTGCCAGCAGCCACGGGACTAGCACAGATACGCAGTATTTT. It is translated as CASSHGTSTDTQYF.

This clonotype was counted between two and nine times. The chain has TRBV5-5 and TRBJ1-3; D gene uncertain. Trimming removed 1 base from V and 0 bases from J, with 11 bases in between. Per germline, CDR1 SGHKS and CDR2 YYEKEE (reference sequence). The CDR3 loop spans 16 amino acids. The DNA of the CDR3 is TGTGCCAGCAGCTTGTGGACGGGCGCCTCTGGAAACACCATATATTTT. Its protein product is CASSLWTGASGNTIYF.

This clonotype was counted only a few times. The V gene is TRBV3-1, the J gene TRBJ2-7; no firm D call. CDR1 and CDR2 (germline): LGHDT, YNNKEL (reference sequence). The CDR3 consists of 15 residues. The ends were cut back, 1 base at V and 5 bases at J, with 15 bases in the middle. The CDR3 nucleotides read TGTGCCAGCAGCCAAGCGTCGGCAGCCGTTCACGAGCAGTACTTC. Translated, it gives CASSQASAAVHEQYF.

This clonotype was seen a handful of times. The V gene is TRBV18, the J gene TRBJ2-4; the match to TRBD1 covers 9 bases. Per germline, CDR1 KGHSH and CDR2 LQKENI. The V gene end was trimmed by 3 bases and the J gene end by 8 bases; junction bases not matched to a gene: 14. This CDR3 is 17 amino acids long. This CDR3 is CASSPSGPGQGTYIQYF. CDR3 sequence (DNA): TGTGCCAGCTCACCCTCCGGACCGGGACAGGGTACATACATTCAGTACTTC.

In its sample, this clonotype was seen a few times. The V call is TRBV19, the J call TRBJ1-5, with D perhaps TRBD1 (5 bases). V lost 7 bases and J lost 3, with 13 bases in between. CDR1 is LNHDA and CDR2 is SQIVND in the germline V gene (reference sequence). The CDR3 spans 14 residues. The CDR3 nucleotides are TGTGCCAGTAAGGGTCAGGGAGTCAATCAGCCCCAGCATTTT. Its translation: CASKGQGVNQPQHF.

This clonotype was seen at least ten times. The genes are TRBV28 and TRBJ2-7; D might be TRBD2 (6 bases). The CDR3 is made up of 12 amino acids. V was clipped by 6 bases and J by 7 bases, with 13 bases between them. The germline CDR1 and CDR2 sequences are MDHEN and SYDVKM. In nucleotides, the CDR3 is TGTGCCAGCAGAACCATGGGGGGAGAGCAGTACTTC. Translation gives CASRTMGGEQYF.

The chain recombines TRBV12-3 or TRBV12-4 with TRBJ1-2; D gene uncertain. V lost 1 base to trimming and J lost 0 bases, with 6 bases between them. The CDR3 contains 14 residues. The CDR3 reads CASSLVRANYGYTF. Here the CDR3 DNA reads TGTGCCAGCAGTTTAGTGAGGGCTAACTATGGCTACACCTTC.

This clonotype has only a few counts. This rearrangement joins TRBV7-9 to TRBJ2-7; D not resolved. The CDR3 covers 15 residues. From germline, CDR1 is SEHNR and CDR2 FQNEAQ (reference sequence). V was pared by 7 bases and J by 2 bases, with 18 bases between. As DNA, the CDR3 is TGTGCCAGCACCTCGTCCCAGTCCGGAGCCTACGAGCAGTACTTC. Its protein is CASTSSQSGAYEQYF.

The CDR3 reads CSARVTSGMGYNEQFF. DNA for the CDR3: TGCAGTGCTAGAGTCACAAGCGGGATGGGGTACAATGAGCAGTTCTTC. The chain is built from TRBV20-1 and TRBJ2-1; the match to TRBD2 covers 7 bases. V was clipped by 1 base and J by 4 bases; unmatched bases: 10. The CDR3 sequence is 16 residues long. Germline assignment: CDR1 DFQATT and CDR2 SNEGSKA (reference sequence).

There are a few counts of this clonotype. The chain recombines TRBV28 with TRBJ2-1; no reliable D call. The CDR3 consists of 15 residues. The germline V and J ends were trimmed by 4 bases and 7 bases, with 17 bases remaining between them. Germline CDR1 is MDHEN and CDR2 is SYDVKM. CDR3 sequence: CASSYIAGNYNEQFF. CDR3 coding DNA: TGTGCCAGCAGTTATATAGCTGGGAACTATAATGAGCAGTTCTTC.